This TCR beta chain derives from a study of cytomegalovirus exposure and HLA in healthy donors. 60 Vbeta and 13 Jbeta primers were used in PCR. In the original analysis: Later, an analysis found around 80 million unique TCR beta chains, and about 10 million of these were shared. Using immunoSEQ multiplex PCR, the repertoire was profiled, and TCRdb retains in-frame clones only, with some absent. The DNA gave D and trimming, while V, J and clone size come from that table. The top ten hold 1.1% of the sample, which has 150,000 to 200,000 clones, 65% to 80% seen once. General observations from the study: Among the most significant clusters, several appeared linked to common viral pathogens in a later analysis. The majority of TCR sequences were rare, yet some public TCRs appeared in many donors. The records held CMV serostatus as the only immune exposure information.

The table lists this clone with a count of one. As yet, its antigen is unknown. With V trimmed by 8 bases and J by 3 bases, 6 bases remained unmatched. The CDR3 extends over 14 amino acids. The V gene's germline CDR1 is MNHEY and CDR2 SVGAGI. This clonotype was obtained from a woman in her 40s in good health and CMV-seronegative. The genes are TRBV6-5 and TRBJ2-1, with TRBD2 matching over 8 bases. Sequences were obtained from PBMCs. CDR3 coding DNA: TGTGCCAGCGGGGGCGGGACTAGCTACAATGAGCAGTTCTTC. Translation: CASGGGTSYNEQFF.